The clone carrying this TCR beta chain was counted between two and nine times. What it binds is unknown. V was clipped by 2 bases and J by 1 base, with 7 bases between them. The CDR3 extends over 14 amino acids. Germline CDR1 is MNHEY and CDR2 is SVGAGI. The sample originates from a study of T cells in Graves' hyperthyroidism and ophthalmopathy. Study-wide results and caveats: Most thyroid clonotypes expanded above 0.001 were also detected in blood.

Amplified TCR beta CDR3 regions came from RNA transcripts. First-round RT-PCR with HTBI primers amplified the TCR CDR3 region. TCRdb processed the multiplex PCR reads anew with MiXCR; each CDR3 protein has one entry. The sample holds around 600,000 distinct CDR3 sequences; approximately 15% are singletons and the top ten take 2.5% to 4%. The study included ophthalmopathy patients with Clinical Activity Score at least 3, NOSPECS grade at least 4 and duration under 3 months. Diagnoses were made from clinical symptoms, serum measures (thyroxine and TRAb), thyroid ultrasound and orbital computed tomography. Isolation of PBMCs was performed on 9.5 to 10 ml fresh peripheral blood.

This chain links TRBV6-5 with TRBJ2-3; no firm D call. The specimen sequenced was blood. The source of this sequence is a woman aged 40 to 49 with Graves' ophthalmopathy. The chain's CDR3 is CASSYIQGTDTQYF. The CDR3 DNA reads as TGTGCCAGCAGTTACATCCAGGGCACAGATACGCAGTATTTT.